The clone carrying this TCR beta chain is medium-sized within its sample. The antigen is unknown. The sample belongs to a study of PD-1 blockade in classical Hodgkin lymphoma. Notes on the study in general: Exclusion applied to patients who initiated nivolumab less than 1 year following ASCT. Compared with baseline, CD4+ but not CD8+ TCR diversity had risen significantly by C4D1. The drivers behind the repertoire differences, possibly disease activity or prior therapy, remain undefined.

Following autologous stem cell transplantation, relapse occurred in every patient, and exposure to brentuximab vedotin varied. Patients showed best responses of complete response, partial response or progressive disease. Generated by immunoSEQ multiplex PCR, the TCRdb table keeps only in-frame clones and is missing some. The data show about 110,000 clones, 80% to 90% seen once. CDR1 MGHRA and CDR2 YSYEKL come from the germline V gene. V was clipped by 2 bases and J by 4 bases, with 8 bases between them. The CDR3 is made up of 13 amino acids. V gene TRBV4-1 combines with J gene TRBJ1-2, with D maybe TRBD1 (5 bases). The TCR originated in a human donor with classical Hodgkin lymphoma. Sequencing used peripheral blood mononuclear cells (PBMCs), obtained before the second cycle of nivolumab. The CDR3 region is CASSQMGLYGYTF. For the CDR3, the DNA is TGCGCCAGCAGCCAAATGGGACTCTATGGCTACACCTTC.